One and the same sample provided the 27 T cell receptor beta chains below, sequenced in a study of PD-1 blockade in classical Hodgkin lymphoma. Data came from immunoSEQ multiplex PCR; TCRdb stores just in-frame clones and leaves some out. The sample lists about 110,000 clones, 89% occurring once. Relapse after autologous stem cell transplantation occurred in every patient, and brentuximab vedotin exposure varied. This material consisted of peripheral blood mononuclear cells (PBMCs), taken before the second cycle of nivolumab. The receptors originated from a human donor with classical Hodgkin lymphoma.

The chain couples TRBV10-2 to TRBJ2-1, with 14 bases identical to TRBD2. The CDR3 contains 15 residues. CDR1 is WSHSY and CDR2 is SAAADI in the germline V gene. Germline trimming cut 6 bases from V and 7 bases from J; bases unmatched to any gene: 5. The CDR3 DNA follows: TGCGCCAGCAGGACTAGCGGGAGGGCCGGGAATGAGCAGTTCTTC. This gives the protein CASRTSGRAGNEQFF.

This chain connects TRBV19 to TRBJ1-1, with 7 positions matching TRBD1. This CDR3 has 18 residues. With V trimmed by 5 bases and J by 0 bases, 15 bases remained unmatched. Germline V gives CDR1 LNHDA, CDR2 SQIVND (reference sequence). The CDR3 nucleotides read TGTGCCAGTAGTGCAATCGGGACAGTTGGATTCATGAACACTGAAGCTTTCTTT. This encodes CASSAIGTVGFMNTEAFF.

The chain uses TRBV2 and TRBJ1-1; 8 positions match TRBD1. V shed 6 bases and J 0 bases; nucleotides not matched to a gene: 3. The CDR3 extends over 14 amino acids. The germline V gene has CDR1 SNHLY and CDR2 FYNNEI. The CDR3 region has the DNA TGTGCCAGCAGCGGACAGGGCATGAACACTGAAGCTTTCTTT. Amino acids: CASSGQGMNTEAFF.

This sequence joins TRBV5-4 and TRBJ2-3; 10 bases match TRBD1. The V segment lost 0 bases and the J segment 6 bases; nucleotides outside the gene matches: 7. Germline V gene sequence: CDR1 SGHNT, CDR2 YYREEE (reference sequence). The CDR3 length is 16 residues. The CDR3 loop is CASSLEWDRGSDTQYF. In nucleotides, the CDR3 is TGTGCCAGCAGCTTGGAGTGGGACAGGGGAAGTGATACGCAGTATTTT. The whole variable domain, filled in from reference TRBV5-4 and TRBJ2-3, reads ETGVTQSPTHLIKTRGQQVTLRCSSQSGHNTVSWYQQALGQGPQFIFQYYREEENGRGNFPPRFSGLQFPNYSSELNVNALELDDSALYLCASSLEWDRGSDTQYFGPGTRLTVL.

The chain combines TRBV7-9 with TRBJ2-7; D is unresolved. The CDR3 is made up of 12 amino acids. CDR1 and CDR2 (germline): SEHNR, FQNEAQ (reference sequence). Trimming left V 3 bases short and J 6 bases short, with 9 bases between. CDR3 DNA: TGTGCCAGCAGCTTCTTGGACGGCGAGCAGTACTTC. Translated, it gives CASSFLDGEQYF.

The V gene is TRBV29-1, the J gene TRBJ1-4; weak D call: TRBD1 (6 bases). The germline V gene encodes CDR1 SQVTM and CDR2 ANQGSEA. V lost 7 bases to trimming and J lost 4 bases, with 13 bases between them. The CDR3 sequence is 13 residues long. CDR3 loop: CSGTEINNEKLFF. The DNA for the CDR3 is TGCAGCGGGACAGAGATTAATAATGAAAAACTGTTTTTT.

This rearrangement joins TRBV6-5 to TRBJ2-7; 9 bases fit TRBD1. The junction had 3 bases not matched to a gene; V was cut back by 6 bases and J by 3 bases. CDR1 is MNHEY, CDR2 SVGAGI, per germline. This CDR3 contains 13 residues. CDR3: CASRGTGSYEQYF. DNA of the CDR3: TGTGCCAGCAGGGGGACAGGGAGCTACGAGCAGTACTTC.

The chain links TRBV13 to TRBJ2-5, with 16 bases identical to TRBD2. Trimming at V came to 3 bases and at J to 5 bases, leaving 9 bases not matched to a gene. The CDR3 is 18 amino acids. Germline V CDR1 and CDR2: PRHDT, FYEKMQ (reference sequence). CDR3 DNA sequence: TGTGCCAGCAGCTTTAGGGGACTAGCGGGAGGGCCGAGGGAGACCCAGTACTTC. Its translation: CASSFRGLAGGPRETQYF.

In DNA form, the CDR3 reads TGTGCCAGCAGTGAGAGGACAGGGGTTAATTCACCCCTCCACTTT. It translates to CASSERTGVNSPLHF. The chain couples TRBV6-1 to TRBJ1-6; the match to TRBD1 covers 9 bases. The V gene's germline CDR1 is MNHNS and CDR2 SASEGT. This CDR3 spans 15 amino acids. The V segment lost 3 bases and the J segment 6 bases; nucleotides outside the gene matches: 3.

The chain links TRBV7-2 to TRBJ1-3; unclear D gene. The CDR3 contains 13 residues. Trimming cost V 5 bases and J 1 base, with 6 bases left between them. Per the germline V gene, CDR1 is SGHTA and CDR2 is FQGNSA. The CDR3 DNA sequence: TGTGCCAGCAGCCCCGGGTCTGGAAACACCATATATTTT. This encodes CASSPGSGNTIYF.

The chain is built from TRBV29-1 and TRBJ2-7, with 7 bases lining up with TRBD2. V trimming: 0 bases; J trimming: 1 base; junction bases outside the gene matches: 9. The V gene's germline CDR1 is SQVTM and CDR2 ANQGSEA. The CDR3 totals 16 residues. This chain's CDR3 is CSVEDREASGSYEQYF. CDR3 DNA: TGCAGCGTTGAAGATCGGGAGGCTAGCGGATCCTACGAGCAGTACTTC.

The rearrangement links TRBV11-2 to TRBJ2-1, with TRBD2 matching 8 bases. CDR3 length: 15 residues. V was clipped by 4 bases and J by 4 bases; unmatched bases: 6. Germline assignment: CDR1 SGHAT and CDR2 FQNNGV. The CDR3, as DNA: TGTGCCAGCAGCTCCGGGACTAGAATTTACAATGAGCAGTTCTTC. Translating it yields CASSSGTRIYNEQFF.

The chain couples TRBV30 to TRBJ2-3, with unresolved D. CDR3 length: 15 amino acids. The germline V gene encodes CDR1 GTSNPN and CDR2 SVGIG (reference sequence). In DNA form, the CDR3 reads TGTGCTCGGAAAATGAGCAGTGCTAGCACAGATACGCAGTATTTT. Protein product: CARKMSSASTDTQYF.

The chain couples TRBV7-9 to TRBJ2-7; D tentatively fits TRBD1 or TRBD2 (6 bases each). V was cut by 1 base and J by 6 bases, with 13 bases left in between. In germline, CDR1 is SEHNR, CDR2 FQNEAQ (reference sequence). The CDR3 spans 14 residues. The CDR3 spells CASSLGTEGGEQYF. CDR3 bases: TGTGCCAGCAGCTTAGGCACGGAGGGGGGCGAGCAGTACTTC.

This chain joins TRBV4-3 and TRBJ2-2, with TRBD2 identical over 16 bases. V shed 0 bases, J shed 4 bases, and the junction held 5 bases outside the gene matches. The CDR3 consists of 19 residues. Germline V gene sequence: CDR1 LGHNA, CDR2 YSLEER. CDR3 DNA: TGCGCCAGCAGCCAAGAGGGACTAGCGGGAGGGCCGGGCACCGGGGAGCTGTTTTTT. As protein: CASSQEGLAGGPGTGELFF.

The V and J genes are TRBV6-5 and TRBJ1-1; D unclear. V shed 6 bases and J shed 11 bases, with 13 bases lying between them. CDR1 MNHEY and CDR2 SVGAGI come from the germline V gene. This CDR3 has 11 amino acids. The CDR3 region is CASRFTGRAFF. Here the CDR3 DNA reads TGTGCCAGCAGGTTCACTGGGCGGGCTTTCTTT.

V usage is TRBV11-2 and J usage is TRBJ2-1; 8 bases are a match to TRBD2. The V gene's germline CDR1 is SGHAT and CDR2 FQNNGV. Germline trimming cut 11 bases from V and 4 bases from J; bases unmatched to any gene: 10. There are 14 residues in the CDR3. The CDR3 spells CAVKELAEYNEQFF. In DNA, the CDR3 is TGTGCCGTCAAGGAACTAGCGGAGTACAATGAGCAGTTCTTC.

The chain recombines TRBV27 with TRBJ2-1, with 9 bases matching TRBD2. This CDR3 comprises 15 residues. Germline CDR1 MNHEY, CDR2 SMNVEV (reference sequence). Trimming at V came to 5 bases and at J to 6 bases, leaving 8 bases not matched to a gene. The CDR3 spells CASSHYSGSLNEQFF. The CDR3 DNA follows: TGTGCCAGCAGTCACTATAGCGGGAGCCTCAATGAGCAGTTCTTC.

The chain couples TRBV29-1 to TRBJ2-3; D is possibly TRBD2 (5 bases). Germline values: CDR1 SQVTM, CDR2 ANQGSEA. Trimming left V 5 bases short and J 0 bases short, with 12 bases between. The CDR3 runs to 14 residues. Here the CDR3 DNA reads TGCAGCGTTTACGGGGTTCGAAGCACAGATACGCAGTATTTT. This encodes CSVYGVRSTDTQYF.

This chain links TRBV7-9 with TRBJ2-1; 14 nucleotides align to TRBD2. This CDR3 comprises 18 residues. From germline, CDR1 is SEHNR and CDR2 FQNEAQ (reference sequence). V shed 5 bases and J 4 bases; nucleotides not matched to a gene: 10. The CDR3, as DNA: TGTGCCAGCAGCCAGGGACTAGCGGGAGAGTGGAATTACAATGAGCAGTTCTTC. This encodes CASSQGLAGEWNYNEQFF.

The chain carries TRBV5-4 and TRBJ2-7; 7 bases agree with TRBD2. Looked up from germline, CDR1 is SGHNT and CDR2 is YYREEE (reference sequence). V trimming: 3 bases; J trimming: 5 bases; junction bases outside the gene matches: 8. This CDR3 comprises 14 residues. CDR3 residues: CASSSGTSVDEQYF. CDR3 sequence (DNA): TGTGCCAGCAGCTCCGGTACTAGCGTAGACGAGCAGTACTTC.

V is TRBV6-5 and J is TRBJ1-1; tentative D call: TRBD1 (5 bases). CDR3 size: 12 residues. Deletions cut 3 bases from V and 4 bases from J, with 6 bases between. Germline CDR1 reads MNHEY; CDR2 reads SVGAGI. CDR3 loop: CASSYGATEAFF. The CDR3 DNA reads TGTGCCAGCAGTTATGGGGCCACTGAAGCTTTCTTT.

CDR3 in DNA: TGTGCCAGCAGCACCGACAGAACTAATGAAAAACTGTTTTTT. Residues: CASSTDRTNEKLFF. V usage is TRBV7-2 and J usage is TRBJ1-4, with D possibly TRBD1 on 5 matching bases. This CDR3 has 14 amino acids. The V end lost 5 bases, the J end lost 1 base, and 8 bases lay between the germline ends. CDR1 SGHTA and CDR2 FQGNSA come from the germline V gene.

The rearrangement uses TRBV6-6 and TRBJ1-1, with D possibly TRBD1 on 5 matching bases. The CDR3 is 12 residues long. V lost 6 bases to trimming and J lost 6 bases, with 11 bases between them. Germline V gene lookup returns CDR1 MNHNY and CDR2 SVGAGI (reference sequence). CDR3 coding DNA: TGTGCCAGCAGAGAGGGGCAACCTGAAGCTTTCTTT. As protein: CASREGQPEAFF.

V gene TRBV6-5 combines with J gene TRBJ1-1, with a possible D match to TRBD1 (6 bases). Per the germline V gene, CDR1 is MNHEY and CDR2 is SVGAGI. The length of the CDR3 is 14 residues. V dropped 8 bases and J dropped 1 base, with 14 bases sitting between them. The CDR3 region has the DNA TGTGCCAGCTCCCACAGGGAACGGAACACTGAAGCTTTCTTT. Its translation: CASSHRERNTEAFF.

This chain joins TRBV4-1 and TRBJ1-4, with D possibly matching TRBD1 (5 bases). CDR3 length equals 13 residues. Germline V gene sequence: CDR1 MGHRA, CDR2 YSYEKL. Trimming left V 5 bases short and J 4 bases short, with 8 bases between. The CDR3 DNA reads as TGCGCCAGCAGCGGACAAAATAATGAAAAACTGTTTTTT. Its translation is CASSGQNNEKLFF.

This chain links TRBV13 with TRBJ2-5; TRBD2 is a possible D gene (5 bases). Trimming removed 2 bases from V and 4 bases from J, with 8 bases in between. Germline V gives CDR1 PRHDT, CDR2 FYEKMQ (reference sequence). This CDR3 has 13 residues. The DNA for the CDR3 is TGTGCCAGCAGCTTAAGTCGGGGAGAGACCCAGTACTTC. Amino acids: CASSLSRGETQYF.